This TCR beta chain derives from a study of spatial heterogeneity in lung cancer. Study results and limitations: Alpha chain coverage of tumor T cells was estimated at 6% to 8%, and beta chain coverage at 12% to 15%. One measure, the expanded intratumoral alpha and beta TCR count, tracked tumor mutation counts.

TCRdb re-analysed the 5' RACE reads in MiXCR, keeping a single row per CDR3 protein. Seen here are several thousand distinct CDR3 sequences, 13% to 15% observed once, and the top ten hold roughly an eighth. Time point reported: sample taken at primary tumor resection. This clonotype was found many times. Antigen: not known. A library made for alpha chains picked up this beta chain off target, so its size means little. The CDR3 has 17 residues. Germline V CDR1 and CDR2: SGHVS, FQNEAQ. V trimming: 2 bases; J trimming: 4 bases; junction bases outside the gene matches: 7. J is TRBJ2-7 and V is TRBV7-8; 14 nucleotides match TRBD2. The source material was lung tumor tissue, sampled at surgery. The clonotype was recovered from a male donor with early-stage non-small cell lung cancer. The CDR3: CASSLRGRTSGRYEQYF. The CDR3 nucleotides are TGTGCCAGCAGCTTACGGGGGAGGACTAGCGGGAGGTACGAGCAGTACTTC.